These 27 T cell receptor beta chains share one sample of origin, sequenced in a study of cytomegalovirus exposure and HLA in healthy donors. 60 Vbeta and 13 Jbeta primers were used in PCR. Assay used: immunoSEQ multiplex PCR; TCRdb lists only in-frame clones, some missing. Here the sample spans roughly 200,000 clones, about 70% being singletons. The sample was PBMCs. All receptors derive from a woman aged 30 to 39 in good health and CMV-seronegative.

The chain couples TRBV5-1 to TRBJ1-2, with a tentative D call TRBD1 (6 bases). Trimming shortened V by 0 bases and J by 5 bases, and 14 bases separated the two germline ends. The germline V gene encodes CDR1 SGHRS and CDR2 YFSETQ. This CDR3 spans 15 amino acids. The CDR3 loop is CASSLALGGAYGYTF. The CDR3 DNA is TGCGCCAGCAGCTTGGCCTTAGGGGGGGCATATGGCTACACCTTC.

The chain links TRBV7-9 to TRBJ2-3, with D perhaps TRBD1 (5 bases). Germline V gene data show CDR1 as SEHNR and CDR2 as FQNEAQ (reference sequence). V lost 5 bases and J 1 base, leaving 16 bases between the germline ends. This CDR3 region has 16 residues. DNA of the CDR3: TGTGCCAGCAGCCCGAACAGGATTTCCCGCACAGATACGCAGTATTTT. Protein product: CASSPNRISRTDTQYF.

This clone occurred a few times. V and J are TRBV11-2 and TRBJ2-1; 10 bases are shared with TRBD2. This CDR3 region has 18 residues. With 1 base clipped from V and 6 bases from J, the junction kept 12 bases outside the gene matches. Germline CDR1 is SGHAT and CDR2 is FQNNGV. The CDR3 bases are TGTGCCAGCAGCTTAGTTGCTTGGGGGGGACTAGCGCCCAATGAGCAGTTCTTC. It codes for CASSLVAWGGLAPNEQFF.

The chain links TRBV7-9 to TRBJ2-7; TRBD2 matches at 10 bases. The length of the CDR3 is 17 residues. Germline V gene lookup returns CDR1 SEHNR and CDR2 FQNEAQ (reference sequence). With V trimmed by 1 base and J by 6 bases, 12 bases remained unmatched. The CDR3 nucleotides read TGTGCCAGCAGCTTAGGCAGGATAGCGGGAGGCCCCCTCGAGCAGTACTTC. Translated: CASSLGRIAGGPLEQYF.

This rearrangement joins TRBV10-3 to TRBJ2-1, with 13 bases lining up with TRBD2. Germline V gene data show CDR1 as ENHRY and CDR2 as SYGVKD. The CDR3 has 14 residues. Trimming at V came to 10 bases and at J to 7 bases, leaving 7 bases not matched to a gene. Here the CDR3 reads CATGLAGAMNEQFF. The CDR3 bases are TGTGCCACCGGACTAGCGGGAGCGATGAATGAGCAGTTCTTC.

There are a few counts of this clone. J is TRBJ1-3 and V is TRBV5-6; TRBD1 is a possible D gene (5 bases). V was cut by 0 bases and J by 0 bases, with 10 bases left in between. The length of the CDR3 is 16 residues. Germline V CDR1 and CDR2: SGHDT, YYEEEE. CDR3 amino acids: CASSLVTGISGNTIYF. The CDR3 nucleotides are TGTGCCAGCAGCTTGGTTACAGGCATCTCTGGAAACACCATATATTTT.

As regards this clone: Other nucleotide sequences from this sample produce the same CDR3. V gene TRBV5-1 combines with J gene TRBJ1-2; 8 bases line up with TRBD1. CDR3 length: 13 residues. The trim removed 4 bases at V and 4 bases at J, leaving 3 bases unmatched. Germline V gene data show CDR1 as SGHRS and CDR2 as YFSETQ. The DNA for the CDR3 is TGCGCCAGCAGCCGAGACAGGGGCTATGGCTACACCTTC. This codes for CASSRDRGYGYTF.

The rearrangement joins TRBV5-1 to TRBJ2-7; 8 nucleotides match TRBD1. Germline V CDR1 and CDR2: SGHRS, YFSETQ. This CDR3 contains 14 residues. Trimming cost V 4 bases and J 5 bases; bases outside gene matches: 8. The CDR3 is CASSPRTGFDEQYF. CDR3 nucleotide sequence: TGCGCCAGCAGCCCACGGACAGGGTTCGACGAGCAGTACTTC.

This clone was detected a few times. This chain joins TRBV4-3 and TRBJ1-3; a weak D match, TRBD1 (6 bases). V shed 1 base and J shed 2 bases, with 18 bases lying between them. CDR1 is LGHNA and CDR2 is YSLEER in the germline V gene. The CDR3 extends over 18 amino acids. CDR3 residues: CASSQASPHGQTGNTIYF. In nucleotides, the CDR3 is TGCGCCAGCAGCCAAGCCTCCCCCCATGGACAGACTGGAAACACCATATATTTT.

This sequence joins TRBV7-2 and TRBJ1-3, with a tentative D call TRBD1 (6 bases). V was clipped by 5 bases and J by 4 bases, with 12 bases between them. Germline assignment: CDR1 SGHTA and CDR2 FQGNSA. The CDR3 extends over 14 amino acids. The CDR3: CASSHAGVGNTIYF. The CDR3 DNA sequence: TGTGCCAGCAGCCACGCAGGGGTCGGAAACACCATATATTTT.

This chain connects TRBV29-1 to TRBJ2-3; 14 bases align to TRBD2. After removal of 7 bases from V and 3 bases from J, the junction contained 6 bases not matched to a gene. The V gene's germline CDR1 is SQVTM and CDR2 ANQGSEA. This CDR3 is 15 amino acids long. CDR3 in DNA: TGCAGCGCCAACGGACTAGCGGGGGGAACAGATACGCAGTATTTT. This sequence encodes CSANGLAGGTDTQYF.

The chain joins TRBV5-1 to TRBJ1-6, with D possibly TRBD1 on 5 matching bases. From germline, CDR1 is SGHRS and CDR2 YFSETQ. CDR3 length: 14 amino acids. V was cut by 0 bases and J by 7 bases, with 8 bases left in between. CDR3: CASSLDYRNSPLHF. CDR3 sequence (DNA): TGCGCCAGCAGCTTGGACTACAGGAATTCACCCCTCCACTTT.

V is TRBV5-1 and J is TRBJ2-3; TRBD2 is a possible D gene (6 bases). V lost 0 bases and J lost 4, with 12 bases in between. Per germline, CDR1 SGHRS and CDR2 YFSETQ. CDR3 length: 15 amino acids. CDR3 sequence reads: CASSLDIWGADTQYF. The CDR3 DNA follows: TGCGCCAGCAGCTTGGATATCTGGGGGGCAGATACGCAGTATTTT.

The chain has TRBV7-9 and TRBJ1-4, with 7 bases identical to TRBD1. This CDR3 spans 17 amino acids. Trimming removed 1 base from V and 5 bases from J; junction bases left unmatched: 10. Germline-derived CDR1 and CDR2 are SEHNR and FQNEAQ (reference sequence). The CDR3: CASSLDLQGMTNEKLFF. Here the CDR3 DNA reads TGTGCCAGCAGCTTAGACCTACAGGGGATGACAAATGAAAAACTGTTTTTT.

The V and J genes are TRBV4-1 and TRBJ1-1, with D possibly TRBD1 on 5 matching bases. V gave up 10 bases and J gave up 3 bases, with 21 bases separating them. Germline assignment: CDR1 MGHRA and CDR2 YSYEKL. The CDR3 loop spans 15 amino acids. CDR3 sequence (DNA): TGCGCCAAAATTACTGAGGACAATAGGGACACTGAAGCTTTCTTT. Amino acid sequence: CAKITEDNRDTEAFF.

In its sample, this clone was seen once. The V call is TRBV19, the J call TRBJ1-4; D might be TRBD1 (5 bases). Per germline, CDR1 LNHDA and CDR2 SQIVND (reference sequence). Trimming shortened V by 6 bases and J by 4 bases, and 6 bases separated the two germline ends. CDR3 length: 12 amino acids. CDR3 region: CASRGLNEKLFF. In DNA, the CDR3 is TGTGCCAGTAGGGGGCTTAATGAAAAACTGTTTTTT.

The rearrangement links TRBV2 to TRBJ1-3; 8 bases align to TRBD1. This CDR3 spans 14 amino acids. V shed 4 bases and J 6 bases; nucleotides not matched to a gene: 5. Germline V CDR1 and CDR2: SNHLY, FYNNEI. The CDR3, as DNA: TGTGCCAGCAGTGCCGACAGGGGCCTAAACACCATATATTTT. Translated, it gives CASSADRGLNTIYF. Together with reference TRBV2 and TRBJ1-3, the CDR3 gives the full variable domain: EPEVTQTPSHQVTQMGQEVILRCVPISNHLYFYWYRQILGQKVEFLVSFYNNEISEKSEIFDDQFSVERPDGSNFTLKIRSTKLEDSAMYFCASSADRGLNTIYFGEGSWLTVV.

The chain is built from TRBV9 and TRBJ1-1; D gene uncertain. CDR3 size: 13 residues. Per germline, CDR1 SGDLS and CDR2 YYNGEE. V lost 3 bases, J lost 0 bases, and 6 bases lay in between. The CDR3 DNA follows: TGTGCCAGCAGCGCCCAGGTGAACACTGAAGCTTTCTTT. This translates into CASSAQVNTEAFF.

The rearrangement joins TRBV4-2 to TRBJ2-7, with 10 bases fitting TRBD2. J was trimmed by 4 bases and V by 0 bases; bases with no gene match: 3. The CDR3 length is 15 residues. Germline V gives CDR1 LGHNA, CDR2 YNFKEQ. CDR3 sequence reads: CASSQDRTSGYEQYF. The CDR3, as DNA: TGTGCCAGCAGCCAAGATCGGACTAGCGGATACGAGCAGTACTTC.

The chain joins TRBV5-1 to TRBJ2-7, with 8 bases identical to TRBD1. CDR1 is SGHRS, CDR2 YFSETQ, per germline. This CDR3 is 15 amino acids long. V gave up 0 bases and J gave up 6 bases; unmatched junction bases: 8. The CDR3 region has the DNA TGCGCCAGCAGCTTGGTAGCAGGGGGCGCAGGCGAGCAGTACTTC. It is translated as CASSLVAGGAGEQYF.

J is TRBJ2-7 and V is TRBV2; D might be TRBD1 (6 bases). The CDR3 length is 17 residues. Trimming left V 6 bases short and J 0 bases short, with 21 bases between. The germline gives CDR1 SNHLY, CDR2 FYNNEI. The CDR3 nucleotides read TGTGCCAGCAGGACATGGGGGCAGGGACCCAGCTCCTACGAGCAGTACTTC. As protein: CASRTWGQGPSSYEQYF.

This chain joins TRBV19 and TRBJ2-1; D uncertain. CDR3 length: 13 amino acids. Germline-derived CDR1 and CDR2 are LNHDA and SQIVND (reference sequence). Trimming took 3 bases from V and 3 from J, leaving 6 bases between them. CDR3 in amino acids: CASSIAGYNEQFF. The CDR3 DNA sequence: TGTGCCAGTAGTATTGCCGGCTACAATGAGCAGTTCTTC.

The CDR3, as DNA: TGTGCCAGCAGTGAAGCTCCCAAAGGGTGGGTGGGAGGCGCCTACAATGAGCAGTTCTTC. Protein sequence: CASSEAPKGWVGGAYNEQFF. The chain carries TRBV6-1 and TRBJ2-1, with a tentative D call TRBD2 (6 bases). This CDR3 region has 20 residues. Germline assignment: CDR1 MNHNS and CDR2 SASEGT. The V and J ends lost 0 bases and 2 bases respectively, with 23 bases between them.

The V call is TRBV5-1, the J call TRBJ1-2; D gene uncertain. Germline CDR1 and CDR2: SGHRS and YFSETQ. V shed 0 bases and J shed 4 bases, with 7 bases lying between them. CDR3 length equals 13 residues. This CDR3 reads CASSLGSSYGYTF. The DNA of the CDR3 is TGCGCCAGCAGCTTGGGCAGTTCCTATGGCTACACCTTC.

This chain connects TRBV13 to TRBJ2-1; TRBD2 might be the D (6 bases). V lost 5 bases and J 7 bases, leaving 12 bases between the germline ends. The CDR3 length is 13 residues. Germline V gives CDR1 PRHDT, CDR2 FYEKMQ (reference sequence). CDR3 protein: CASSPPSGNEQFF. In DNA, the CDR3 is TGTGCCAGCAGCCCCCCCAGCGGGAATGAGCAGTTCTTC.

The chain joins TRBV18 to TRBJ1-4, with D perhaps matching TRBD1 (6 bases). Trimming removed 2 bases at V and 5 bases at J, with 12 bases between. This CDR3 contains 15 residues. The germline V gene encodes CDR1 KGHSH and CDR2 LQKENI. The CDR3 DNA is TGTGCCAGCTCACCATCTACAGGGAACAATGAAAAACTGTTTTTT. Translation: CASSPSTGNNEKLFF.

This chain links TRBV19 with TRBJ2-2; D perhaps matches TRBD2 (6 bases). Germline V gives CDR1 LNHDA, CDR2 SQIVND (reference sequence). V was shortened by 4 bases and J by 2 bases, with 11 bases between the two germline ends. CDR3 size: 15 residues. The CDR3 nucleotides read TGTGCCAGTAGTAACCGGGACTCTAACACCGGGGAGCTGTTTTTT. Its protein is CASSNRDSNTGELFF. Filled out from reference TRBV19 and TRBJ2-2, the complete variable domain reads DGGITQSPKYLFRKEGQNVTLSCEQNLNHDAMYWYRQDPGQGLRLIYYSQIVNDFQKGDIAEGYSVSREKKESFPLTVTSAQKNPTAFYLCASSNRDSNTGELFFGEGSRLTVL.